Detailed here is one T cell receptor (beta chain). The data stem from a study of blood T cells in healthy people across ages. Each of the donors had 8 to 10 milliliters of peripheral blood drawn into EDTA-treated Vacutainer tubes. This CDR3 contains 14 residues. CDR1 is LGHNT and CDR2 is FRNRAP in the germline V gene. Through a sample-barcoded 5' primer and a J-beta primer mix, a second PCR was run for 7 to 11 cycles. TCRdb independently ran MiXCR on the 5' RACE reads; one entry per CDR3 protein. The sample comprises over 1.5 million distinct CDR3 sequences, roughly 52% of which are singletons, and 2% to 2.5% rests with the top ten.

The receptor was derived from a woman in her thirties or forties in good health. J is TRBJ2-1 and V is TRBV12-5; D remains ambiguous. Matching the DNA end better, TRBJ2-7 makes the J call doubtful. The sequenced material came from blood. CDR3 in amino acids: CASSSMDGYNEQYF. The CDR3 DNA reads TGTGCTAGTTCCTCTATGGACGGCTACAATGAGCAGTACTTC.